Shown below are 29 T cell receptor beta chains from a single sample sequenced in a study of T cell responses to AZD1222 COVID-19 vaccine. The repertoire was sequenced with immunoSEQ multiplex PCR; TCRdb's copy has only in-frame clones and lacks some. The data contain more than 140,000 clones, 80% to 95% of them singletons. The specimen comprised peripheral blood, sampled on day 0 of MenACWY control vaccination. These receptors came from an adult in good health.

The chain carries TRBV5-1 and TRBJ2-1, with D tentatively TRBD2 (6 bases). V was clipped by 4 bases and J by 5 bases, with 10 bases between them. CDR1 is SGHRS, CDR2 YFSETQ, per germline. The CDR3 extends over 13 amino acids. The CDR3 DNA sequence: TGCGCCAGCAGCGGGGGACTTCACAATGAGCAGTTCTTC. Translation gives CASSGGLHNEQFF. The variable domain in full, with the rest retrieved from reference TRBV5-1 and TRBJ2-1, is KAGVTQTPRYLIKTRGQQVTLSCSPISGHRSVSWYQQTPGQGLQFLFEYFSETQRNKGNFPGRFSGRQFSNSRSEMNVSTLELGDSALYLCASSGGLHNEQFFGPGTRLTVL.

The chain employs TRBV19 and TRBJ1-3; D gene unclear. This CDR3 has 17 residues. The V end lost 5 bases, the J end lost 0 bases, and 17 bases lay between the germline ends. Germline V gene sequence: CDR1 LNHDA, CDR2 SQIVND (reference sequence). Here the CDR3 DNA reads TGTGCCAGTAGTCGGCCCGGAGTCTCATTCTCTGGAAACACCATATATTTT. Encoded protein: CASSRPGVSFSGNTIYF.

This clone was seen a single time. The chain is built from TRBV5-4 and TRBJ1-1; TRBD1 agrees at 8 bases. The CDR3 spans 15 residues. The ends lost 6 bases at V and 3 bases at J; junction bases unmatched: 10. Germline loops: CDR1 SGHNT, CDR2 YYREEE (reference sequence). In DNA form, the CDR3 reads TGTGCCAGCAATAGAAAGGACAGGGCGGACACTGAAGCTTTCTTT. Translated, it gives CASNRKDRADTEAFF.

The chain recombines TRBV6-1 with TRBJ1-2; 7 nucleotides line up with TRBD1. The CDR3 runs to 16 residues. Germline CDR1 is MNHNS and CDR2 is SASEGT. V gave up 4 bases and J gave up 2 bases; unmatched junction bases: 10. CDR3 DNA: TGTGCCAGCAGTGGCGTGATACAGGGGCGAAACTATGGCTACACCTTC. Protein: CASSGVIQGRNYGYTF.

V usage is TRBV7-2 and J usage is TRBJ2-1; 8 bases are a match to TRBD1. The V segment lost 2 bases and the J segment 7 bases; nucleotides outside the gene matches: 7. This CDR3 is built from 15 residues. CDR1 and CDR2 from the germline V gene are SGHTA and FQGNSA. CDR3 DNA sequence: TGTGCCAGCAGCTTACCTTACAGGGGGATGAATGAGCAGTTCTTC. Its protein product is CASSLPYRGMNEQFF.

This chain joins TRBV5-1 and TRBJ1-4; 8 nucleotides agree with TRBD1. Germline CDR1 reads SGHRS; CDR2 reads YFSETQ. The J segment lost 6 bases and the V segment lost 3 bases, leaving 16 bases of the junction unmatched. The CDR3 extends over 18 amino acids. The CDR3 here is CASSSSGRTGSLDEKLFF. CDR3 DNA: TGCGCCAGCAGCTCCTCAGGCCGGACAGGGTCGTTGGATGAAAAACTGTTTTTT.

V is TRBV9 and J is TRBJ1-2, with 7 bases that match TRBD1. Germline V lookup: CDR1 SGDLS, CDR2 YYNGEE. The ends lost 0 bases at V and 4 bases at J; junction bases unmatched: 6. The CDR3 totals 15 residues. CDR3 loop: CASSVDPDRFYGYTF. The CDR3 region has the DNA TGTGCCAGCAGCGTAGACCCGGACAGGTTCTATGGCTACACCTTC.

The V gene is TRBV5-1, the J gene TRBJ1-2; the match to TRBD1 covers 9 bases. The trim removed 4 bases at V and 0 bases at J, leaving 10 bases unmatched. Germline lookup yields CDR1 SGHRS and CDR2 YFSETQ. This CDR3 is 17 amino acids long. The DNA of the CDR3 is TGCGCCAGCAGCACACAACCGGGACAGGGAGCTAACTATGGCTACACCTTC. Its protein product is CASSTQPGQGANYGYTF. The whole variable domain, filled in from reference TRBV5-1 and TRBJ1-2, reads KAGVTQTPRYLIKTRGQQVTLSCSPISGHRSVSWYQQTPGQGLQFLFEYFSETQRNKGNFPGRFSGRQFSNSRSEMNVSTLELGDSALYLCASSTQPGQGANYGYTFGSGTRLTVV.

The V gene is TRBV28, the J gene TRBJ1-5; D is uncertain. CDR1 MDHEN and CDR2 SYDVKM come from the germline V gene. The CDR3 sequence is 15 residues long. Between the trimmed V and J ends, which lost 3 bases and 2 bases, there was a span of 11 bases. CDR3 residues: CASSFPGSGNQPQHF. The CDR3 DNA reads TGTGCCAGCAGTTTCCCAGGCTCCGGCAATCAGCCCCAGCATTTT.

The V and J genes are TRBV2 and TRBJ2-7, with D possibly being TRBD1 (6 bases). This CDR3 is built from 14 residues. Germline CDR1 SNHLY, CDR2 FYNNEI. V was clipped by 10 bases and J by 6 bases, with 22 bases between them. The CDR3 protein is CATELEPGVSEQYF. As DNA, the CDR3 is TGTGCCACCGAATTAGAACCAGGGGTCTCCGAGCAGTACTTC.

The J gene is TRBJ2-7, the V gene TRBV6-5; D is uncertain. V was pared by 7 bases and J by 3 bases, with 16 bases between. The CDR3 runs to 14 residues. The germline V gene encodes CDR1 MNHEY and CDR2 SVGAGI. CDR3 in DNA: TGTGCCAGCACCTCCCGCCGTAAAGGCTACGAGCAGTACTTC. It yields the protein CASTSRRKGYEQYF.

The sample holds one count of this clone. The V and J genes are TRBV27 and TRBJ2-2, with D possibly matching TRBD1 (5 bases). Germline V gene lookup returns CDR1 MNHEY and CDR2 SMNVEV (reference sequence). Trimming removed 2 bases at V and 5 bases at J, with 12 bases between. The CDR3 has 15 amino acids. As DNA, the CDR3 is TGTGCCAGCAGTTTAGGGGTAGGGGTTACCGGGGAGCTGTTTTTT. This sequence encodes CASSLGVGVTGELFF.

The chain is built from TRBV5-6 and TRBJ2-5, with D possibly being TRBD2 (5 bases). V was trimmed by 5 bases and J by 7 bases, leaving 12 bases between them. CDR1 SGHDT and CDR2 YYEEEE come from the germline V gene. This CDR3 has 12 amino acids. This CDR3 is CASSAEGVTQYF. CDR3 DNA: TGTGCCAGCAGTGCTGAGGGCGTGACCCAGTACTTC.

This clone has only one observation. The gene calls are TRBV6-5 and TRBJ2-5; 10 positions match TRBD2. CDR1 and CDR2 (germline): MNHEY, SVGAGI. CDR3 size: 15 residues. The J segment lost 1 base and the V segment lost 6 bases, leaving 5 bases of the junction unmatched. In DNA form, the CDR3 reads TGTGCCAGCAGACGTAGCGGGGGGCCCCAAGAGACCCAGTACTTC. Translating it yields CASRRSGGPQETQYF.

The chain uses TRBV7-8 and TRBJ2-3, with 11 bases that match TRBD2. Germline V CDR1 and CDR2: SGHVS, FQNEAQ. There are 18 residues in the CDR3. The trim removed 2 bases at V and 3 bases at J, leaving 10 bases unmatched. CDR3 protein: CASSLRFTGLAATDTQYF. The CDR3 DNA is TGTGCCAGCAGCTTAAGGTTTACGGGACTAGCGGCTACAGATACGCAGTATTTT. Supplemented by reference TRBV7-8 and TRBJ2-3, the full variable domain reads GAGVSQSPRYKVAKRGQDVALRCDPISGHVSLFWYQQALGQGPEFLTYFQNEAQLDKSGLPSDRFFAERPEGSVSTLKIQRTQQEDSAVYLCASSLRFTGLAATDTQYFGPGTRLTVL.

The V gene is TRBV18, the J gene TRBJ2-2, with no clear D. The germline V and J ends were trimmed by 2 bases and 0 bases, with 7 bases remaining between them. The CDR3 spans 15 residues. Germline CDR1 and CDR2: KGHSH and LQKENI. The CDR3 sequence is CASSPAQPNTGELFF. CDR3 sequence (DNA): TGTGCCAGCTCACCAGCGCAGCCGAACACCGGGGAGCTGTTTTTT.

The genes are TRBV18 and TRBJ2-1; D remains unclear. Germline CDR1 KGHSH, CDR2 LQKENI. The CDR3 is made up of 13 amino acids. Trimming removed 2 bases at V and 5 bases at J, with 7 bases between. The CDR3 loop is CASSPSLDNEQFF. In nucleotides, the CDR3 is TGTGCCAGCTCACCAAGCCTAGACAATGAGCAGTTCTTC.

The chain carries TRBV18 and TRBJ1-4; 8 bases are shared with TRBD1. This CDR3 has 16 amino acids. CDR1 and CDR2 from the germline V gene are KGHSH and LQKENI. V lost 3 bases and J lost 5; bases outside the gene matches: 8. The CDR3 sequence: CASSPSWGTGNEKLFF. The CDR3 region has the DNA TGTGCCAGCTCACCCAGCTGGGGGACAGGAAATGAAAAACTGTTTTTT.

V gene TRBV6-5 combines with J gene TRBJ2-7; TRBD1 is a possible D gene (5 bases). Trimming removed 5 bases from V and 3 bases from J, with 17 bases in between. The CDR3 spans 15 residues. Germline CDR1 reads MNHEY; CDR2 reads SVGAGI. The CDR3 coding sequence is TGTGCCAGCAGTCTCGACCAAGACAGCGTCTACGAGCAGTACTTC. Its protein is CASSLDQDSVYEQYF.

This chain uses TRBV12-3 or TRBV12-4 with TRBJ1-1; maybe TRBD1 (5 bases). CDR3 length: 13 residues. Trimming left V 8 bases short and J 4 bases short, with 14 bases between. The CDR3 protein is CASGAGRGTEAFF. For the CDR3, the DNA is TGTGCCAGCGGGGCGGGGCGAGGCACTGAAGCTTTCTTT.

This clone was seen just once. The chain uses TRBV25-1 and TRBJ1-2; a weak D match, TRBD1 (5 bases). Trimming pared 6 bases from V and 6 bases from J, leaving 14 bases between. This CDR3 has 13 amino acids. Germline CDR1 is MGHDK and CDR2 is SYGVNS. The CDR3 DNA follows: TGTGCCAGCAGGGGACTTACGCACAATGGCTACACCTTC. The encoded protein is CASRGLTHNGYTF.

V gene TRBV19 combines with J gene TRBJ2-3; D not resolved. V was clipped by 1 base and J by 4 bases, with 9 bases between them. The CDR3 is 14 residues long. Germline values: CDR1 LNHDA, CDR2 SQIVND (reference sequence). Written as DNA, the CDR3 is TGTGCCAGTAGTATAGGTCTGGACGCAGATACGCAGTATTTT. Amino acids: CASSIGLDADTQYF.

The chain uses TRBV6-5 and TRBJ1-1; D call uncertain. Trimming took off 6 bases at V and 5 bases at J, with 13 bases between the two ends. CDR1 is MNHEY and CDR2 is SVGAGI in the germline V gene. The CDR3 spans 13 residues. The CDR3 bases are TGTGCCAGCAGGGATGCGTCGGGAACTGAAGCTTTCTTT. Translated: CASRDASGTEAFF.

J is TRBJ1-4 and V is TRBV2; possible D gene TRBD1, 6 bases. Germline V gives CDR1 SNHLY, CDR2 FYNNEI. The V gene lost 0 bases and the J gene lost 5 bases, with 10 bases spanning the gap. The CDR3 is 15 residues long. The CDR3 region has the DNA TGTGCCAGCAGTGAAGCTTTGCAGGGGAATGAAAAACTGTTTTTT. Encoded protein: CASSEALQGNEKLFF.

CDR3 region: CASSSAGTGHSPLHF. Here the CDR3 DNA reads TGCGCCAGCAGCTCGGCCGGGACGGGCCATTCACCCCTCCACTTT. The chain joins TRBV5-1 to TRBJ1-6; a possible D gene is TRBD1 (5 bases). Germline values: CDR1 SGHRS, CDR2 YFSETQ. The ends were cut back, 3 bases at V and 8 bases at J, with 15 bases in the middle. The CDR3 consists of 15 residues.

This rearrangement joins TRBV2 to TRBJ2-7; no clear D. Germline V gene data show CDR1 as SNHLY and CDR2 as FYNNEI. This CDR3 is built from 13 residues. V was clipped by 7 bases and J by 3 bases, with 13 bases between them. The CDR3 is CASTFEKIYEQYF. The DNA of the CDR3 is TGTGCCAGCACCTTTGAGAAAATCTACGAGCAGTACTTC.

Only one count was recorded for this clone. The chain couples TRBV4-3 to TRBJ2-3, with a possible D match to TRBD2 (7 bases). CDR3 size: 15 residues. V was pared by 1 base and J by 4 bases, with 12 bases between. Germline V CDR1 and CDR2: LGHNA, YSLEER. CDR3 amino acids: CASSQGGGGADTQYF. CDR3 DNA sequence: TGCGCCAGCAGCCAAGGAGGAGGGGGGGCAGATACGCAGTATTTT.

In its sample, this clone was seen once. V usage is TRBV30 and J usage is TRBJ1-6; unclear D gene. The CDR3 runs to 13 residues. V gave up 1 base and J gave up 4 bases, with 5 bases separating them. Germline V gene lookup returns CDR1 GTSNPN and CDR2 SVGIG (reference sequence). The CDR3 loop reads CAWSENYNSPLHF. Here the CDR3 DNA reads TGTGCCTGGAGTGAGAATTATAATTCACCCCTCCACTTT.

The chain recombines TRBV18 with TRBJ1-5, with TRBD1 identical over 10 bases. Unmatched junction bases numbered 5, after V lost 6 bases and J lost 6 bases. There are 14 residues in the CDR3. CDR1 is KGHSH, CDR2 LQKENI, per germline. CDR3 protein: CASSGTGVGQPQHF. For the CDR3, the DNA is TGTGCCAGCTCTGGGACAGGGGTGGGTCAGCCCCAGCATTTT.